This record covers a single T cell receptor (beta chain). TCRdb fed the 5' RACE reads into MiXCR, producing one record per CDR3 protein. The profile covers hundreds of thousands of distinct CDR3 sequences, with 20% to 25% appearing a single time and about 17% taken by the ten largest. This specimen comes from a study of T cells after yellow fever vaccination. Between the trimmed V and J ends, which lost 1 base and 1 base, there was a span of 7 bases. This CDR3 spans 14 amino acids. CDR1 and CDR2 from the germline V gene are LNHNV and YYDKDF (reference sequence). The receptor was isolated from a man in his late teens or twenties who received the YFV17D yellow fever vaccine. Sequencing used PBMCs, obtained around 3 weeks after the first yellow fever vaccination. The V and J genes are TRBV15 and TRBJ1-2; D ambiguous. In DNA, the CDR3 is TGTGCCACCAGCAGAGCGACGGGTAACTATGGCTACACCTTC. Amino acid sequence: CATSRATGNYGYTF.